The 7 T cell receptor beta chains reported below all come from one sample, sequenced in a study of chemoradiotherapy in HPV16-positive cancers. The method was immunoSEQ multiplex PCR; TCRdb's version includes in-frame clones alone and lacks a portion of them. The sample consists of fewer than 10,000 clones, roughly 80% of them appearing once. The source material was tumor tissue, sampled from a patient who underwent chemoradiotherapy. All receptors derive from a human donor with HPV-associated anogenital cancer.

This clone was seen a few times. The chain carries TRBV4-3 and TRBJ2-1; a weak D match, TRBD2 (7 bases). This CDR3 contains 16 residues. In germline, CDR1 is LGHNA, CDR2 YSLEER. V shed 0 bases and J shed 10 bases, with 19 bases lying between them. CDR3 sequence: CASSQDFVGGREEQFF. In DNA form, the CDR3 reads TGCGCCAGCAGCCAAGATTTCGTAGGGGGGAGGGAGGAGCAGTTCTTC.

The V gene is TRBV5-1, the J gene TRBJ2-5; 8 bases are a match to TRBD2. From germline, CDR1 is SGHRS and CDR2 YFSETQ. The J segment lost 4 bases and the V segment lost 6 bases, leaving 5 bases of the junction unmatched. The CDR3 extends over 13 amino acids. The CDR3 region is CASKVAGGETQYF. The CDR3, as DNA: TGCGCCAGCAAGGTGGCGGGGGGAGAGACCCAGTACTTC.

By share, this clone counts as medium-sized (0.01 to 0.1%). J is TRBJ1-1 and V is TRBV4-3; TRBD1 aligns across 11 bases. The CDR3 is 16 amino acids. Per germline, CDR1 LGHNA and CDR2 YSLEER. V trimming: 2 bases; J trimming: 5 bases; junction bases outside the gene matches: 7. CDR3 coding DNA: TGCGCCAGCAGCCAACCGAGGACAGGGGGCTGGACTGAAGCTTTCTTT. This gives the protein CASSQPRTGGWTEAFF.

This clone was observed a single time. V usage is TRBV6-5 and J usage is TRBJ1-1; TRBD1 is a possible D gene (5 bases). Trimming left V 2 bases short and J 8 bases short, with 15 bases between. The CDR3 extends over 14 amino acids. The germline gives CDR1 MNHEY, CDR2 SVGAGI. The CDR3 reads CASSYAGGRREAFF. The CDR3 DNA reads TGTGCCAGCAGTTACGCGGGGGGGAGGCGGGAAGCTTTCTTT.

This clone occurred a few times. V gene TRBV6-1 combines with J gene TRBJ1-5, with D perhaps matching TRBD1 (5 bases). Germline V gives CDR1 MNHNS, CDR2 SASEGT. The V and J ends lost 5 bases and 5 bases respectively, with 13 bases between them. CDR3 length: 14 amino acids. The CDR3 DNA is TGTGCCAGCAGTCTTCGGGGGACGGATCAGCCCCAGCATTTT. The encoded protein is CASSLRGTDQPQHF.

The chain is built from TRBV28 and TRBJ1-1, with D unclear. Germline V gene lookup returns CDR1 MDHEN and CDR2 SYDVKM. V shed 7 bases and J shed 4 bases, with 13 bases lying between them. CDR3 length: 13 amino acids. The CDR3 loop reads CASNEAGSTEAFF. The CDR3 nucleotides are TGTGCCAGCAACGAGGCGGGGAGCACTGAAGCTTTCTTT. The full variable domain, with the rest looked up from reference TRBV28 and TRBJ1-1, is DVKVTQSSRYLVKRTGEKVFLECVQDMDHENMFWYRQDPGLGLRLIYFSYDVKMKEKGDIPEGYSVSREKKERFSLILESASTNQTSMYLCASNEAGSTEAFFGQGTRLTVV.

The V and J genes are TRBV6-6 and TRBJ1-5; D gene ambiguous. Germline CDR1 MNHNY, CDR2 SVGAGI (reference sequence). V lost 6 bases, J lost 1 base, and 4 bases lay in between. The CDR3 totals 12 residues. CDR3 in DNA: TGTGCCAGCAGCCCGAGCAATCAGCCCCAGCATTTT. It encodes CASSPSNQPQHF.